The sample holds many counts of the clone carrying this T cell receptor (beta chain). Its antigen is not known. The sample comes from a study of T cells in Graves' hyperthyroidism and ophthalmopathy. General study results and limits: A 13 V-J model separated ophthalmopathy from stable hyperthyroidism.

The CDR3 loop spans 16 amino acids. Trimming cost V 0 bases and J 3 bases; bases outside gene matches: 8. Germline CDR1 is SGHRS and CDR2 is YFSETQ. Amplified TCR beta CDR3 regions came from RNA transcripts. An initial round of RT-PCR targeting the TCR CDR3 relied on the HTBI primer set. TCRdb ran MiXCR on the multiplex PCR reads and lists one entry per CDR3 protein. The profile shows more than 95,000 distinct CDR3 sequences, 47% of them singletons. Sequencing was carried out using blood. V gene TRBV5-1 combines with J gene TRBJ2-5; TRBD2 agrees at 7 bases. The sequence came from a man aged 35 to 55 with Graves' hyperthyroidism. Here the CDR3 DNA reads TGCGCCAGCAGCTTGGGTGGTCTAGCGGCAAAAGAGACCCAGTACTTC. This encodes CASSLGGLAAKETQYF.